This T cell receptor beta chain was identified during a study of lung T cells in sarcoidosis with Löfgren's syndrome. Overall study context: Repertoire analyses centered on Löfgren's syndrome patients.

V was pared by 1 base and J by 1 base, with 4 bases between. There are 13 residues in the CDR3. CDR1 and CDR2 (germline): KGHSH, LQKENI. Each CDR3 protein is one row after TCRdb ran MiXCR on the reads. Seen here are tens of thousands of distinct CDR3 sequences, 21% observed once, and the top ten hold approximately 2.4%. This clonotype has a handful of counts. The V and J genes are TRBV18 and TRBJ2-5; D ambiguous. The source of this sequence is a human donor with sarcoidosis (Löfgren's syndrome or another form), or a control subject (not recorded which). Sequencing used CD4+ T cells from PBMCs. The CDR3, as DNA: TGTGCCAGCTCACCACGACTCCAAGAGACCCAGTACTTC. Its translation: CASSPRLQETQYF.